Shown below are 11 T cell receptor beta chains from a single sample sequenced in a study of blood T cell repertoires in COVID-19. The protocol was immunoSEQ multiplex PCR, while the TCRdb copy is restricted to in-frame clones and leaves out a portion. The profile shows about 280,000 clones, about 85% of them singletons. Sequenced material: PBMCs or T cells enriched from blood (not recorded which). All receptors come from a woman aged 45-60 years who had recovered from COVID-19.

The chain joins TRBV19 to TRBJ1-5, with D possibly TRBD1 on 5 matching bases. The CDR3 has 17 amino acids. Germline lookup yields CDR1 LNHDA and CDR2 SQIVND (reference sequence). The germline V and J ends were trimmed by 3 bases and 2 bases, with 17 bases remaining between them. The DNA for the CDR3 is TGTGCCAGTAGTATCGGTTTCTTAGTAGGGGGCAATCAGCCCCAGCATTTT. Translation: CASSIGFLVGGNQPQHF.

V is TRBV30 and J is TRBJ1-1, with unresolved D. CDR3 length equals 14 residues. The V gene's germline CDR1 is GTSNPN and CDR2 SVGIG (reference sequence). Trimming pared 8 bases from V and 2 bases from J, leaving 18 bases between. CDR3 coding DNA: TGTGCCACTCCCGCCGGGTCAAGTAACACTGAAGCTTTCTTT. It encodes CATPAGSSNTEAFF. The full variable domain, in which reference TRBV30 and TRBJ1-1 provide the parts outside the CDR3, is SQTIHQWPATLVQPVGSPLSLECTVEGTSNPNLYWYRQAAGRGLQLLFYSVGIGQISSEVPQNLSASRPQDRQFILSSKKLLLSDSGFYLCATPAGSSNTEAFFGQGTRLTVV.

This chain joins TRBV18 and TRBJ2-3; a possible D gene is TRBD2 (5 bases). Germline-derived CDR1 and CDR2 are KGHSH and LQKENI. This CDR3 has 14 amino acids. The ends were cut back, 1 base at V and 5 bases at J, with 10 bases in the middle. CDR3 loop: CASSPRTEGDTQYF. The CDR3 bases are TGTGCCAGCTCACCACGCACCGAGGGAGATACGCAGTATTTT.

This chain connects TRBV5-1 to TRBJ1-1; TRBD1 aligns across 10 bases. After removal of 3 bases from V and 0 bases from J, the junction contained 5 bases not matched to a gene. CDR1 is SGHRS and CDR2 is YFSETQ in the germline V gene. CDR3 length: 16 amino acids. CDR3 sequence: CASSSDRGPLNTEAFF. The CDR3 DNA follows: TGCGCCAGCAGCTCCGACAGGGGGCCCTTGAACACTGAAGCTTTCTTT. Drawing the rest from reference TRBV5-1 and TRBJ1-1, the complete variable domain is KAGVTQTPRYLIKTRGQQVTLSCSPISGHRSVSWYQQTPGQGLQFLFEYFSETQRNKGNFPGRFSGRQFSNSRSEMNVSTLELGDSALYLCASSSDRGPLNTEAFFGQGTRLTVV.

In DNA form, the CDR3 reads TGTGCCAGCAGCGTAGGACTAGCGGAGCAAGAGACCCAGTACTTC. Its protein is CASSVGLAEQETQYF. The V and J genes are TRBV9 and TRBJ2-5; 9 nucleotides match TRBD2. J gave up 2 bases and V 0 bases, and 2 bases lay outside the gene matches. Germline loops: CDR1 SGDLS, CDR2 YYNGEE. The CDR3 has 15 amino acids.

The chain recombines TRBV6-5 with TRBJ2-7, with TRBD1 matching 9 bases. This CDR3 spans 12 amino acids. With 6 bases clipped from V and 3 bases from J, the junction kept 0 bases outside the gene matches. Germline CDR1 MNHEY, CDR2 SVGAGI. In DNA form, the CDR3 reads TGTGCCAGCAGGGACAGGGGCTACGAGCAGTACTTC. It specifies CASRDRGYEQYF.

The chain recombines TRBV19 with TRBJ2-7, with 7 positions matching TRBD1. CDR1 LNHDA and CDR2 SQIVND come from the germline V gene (reference sequence). V was pared by 3 bases and J by 3 bases, with 5 bases of the junction left unmatched. CDR3 length: 14 amino acids. CDR3 region: CASSIGQGDYEQYF. In DNA, the CDR3 is TGTGCCAGTAGTATTGGGCAGGGGGACTACGAGCAGTACTTC.

This chain links TRBV20-1 with TRBJ1-6; weak D call: TRBD1 (6 bases). Germline V gives CDR1 DFQATT, CDR2 SNEGSKA (reference sequence). CDR3 length: 15 amino acids. Trimming cost V 3 bases and J 3 bases, with 12 bases left between them. The CDR3 sequence is CSASSTGSYNSPLHF. CDR3 bases: TGCAGTGCTAGTTCGACAGGCAGCTATAATTCACCCCTCCACTTT.

This clone was detected only a few times. This chain uses TRBV19 with TRBJ2-2; TRBD1 aligns across 7 bases. The ends lost 3 bases at V and 6 bases at J; junction bases unmatched: 4. CDR3 length: 14 residues. Looked up from germline, CDR1 is LNHDA and CDR2 is SQIVND (reference sequence). CDR3 region: CASSMGTASGELFF. CDR3 sequence (DNA): TGTGCCAGTAGTATGGGGACAGCCTCCGGGGAGCTGTTTTTT.

The chain carries TRBV2 and TRBJ1-1; D is undetermined. There are 13 residues in the CDR3. V lost 6 bases, J lost 6 bases, and 14 bases lay in between. CDR1 and CDR2 (germline): SNHLY, FYNNEI. The CDR3 here is CASRRSSVAEAFF. As DNA, the CDR3 is TGTGCCAGCAGGCGGTCATCGGTCGCTGAAGCTTTCTTT.

The DNA of the CDR3 is TGCGCCAGCAGCCCCGACCAGGTACCTAACTATGGCTACACCTTC. Protein: CASSPDQVPNYGYTF. The genes are TRBV5-1 and TRBJ1-2; D uncertain. The CDR3 is 15 residues long. V lost 4 bases and J lost 0, with 13 bases in between. CDR1 is SGHRS and CDR2 is YFSETQ in the germline V gene.